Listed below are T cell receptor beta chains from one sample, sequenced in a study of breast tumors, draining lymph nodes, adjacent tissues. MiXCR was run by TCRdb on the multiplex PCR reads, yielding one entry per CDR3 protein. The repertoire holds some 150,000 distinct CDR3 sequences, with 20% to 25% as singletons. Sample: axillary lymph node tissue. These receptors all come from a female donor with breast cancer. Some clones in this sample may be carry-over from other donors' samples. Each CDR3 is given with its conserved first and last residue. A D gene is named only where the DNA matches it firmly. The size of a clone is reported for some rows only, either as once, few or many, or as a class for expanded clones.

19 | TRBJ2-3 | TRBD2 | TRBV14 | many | CASSSPLAGGPRTTDTQYF | TGTGCCAGCAGCTCCCCACTAGCGGGAGGGCCTCGAACCACAGATACGCAGTATTTT
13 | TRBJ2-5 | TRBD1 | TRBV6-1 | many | CASRTTGQETQYF | TGTGCCAGCAGGACGACAGGGCAAGAGACCCAGTACTTC
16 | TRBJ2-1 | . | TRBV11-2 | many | CASSPWGQSTYNEQFF | TGTGCCAGCAGCCCCTGGGGGCAGAGTACCTACAATGAGCAGTTCTTC
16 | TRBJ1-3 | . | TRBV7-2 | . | CASSPETGRQADTIYF | TGTGCCAGCAGCCCAGAGACCGGACGGCAGGCTGACACCATATATTTT
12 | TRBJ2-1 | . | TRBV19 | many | CASSIRDNEQFF | TGTGCCAGTAGTATCAGGGACAATGAGCAGTTCTTC
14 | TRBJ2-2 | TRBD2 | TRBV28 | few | CASRRTGGTGELFF | TGTGCCAGCAGGCGAACGGGGGGGACCGGGGAGCTGTTTTTT
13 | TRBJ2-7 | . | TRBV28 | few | CASSRGRGYEQYF | TGTGCCAGCAGCAGGGGACGGGGCTACGAGCAGTACTTC
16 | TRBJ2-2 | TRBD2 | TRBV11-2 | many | CASSPTSGSNTGELFF | TGTGCCAGCAGCCCGACTAGCGGATCGAACACCGGGGAGCTGTTTTTT
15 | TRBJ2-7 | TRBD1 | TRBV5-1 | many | CASSFAGTGEHEQYF | TGCGCCAGCAGCTTCGCCGGGACAGGGGAGCACGAGCAGTACTTC
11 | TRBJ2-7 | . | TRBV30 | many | CAWTRGREQYF | TGTGCCTGGACACGTGGTAGGGAGCAGTACTTC
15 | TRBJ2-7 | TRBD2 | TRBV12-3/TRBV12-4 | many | CASSPKGLAGDEQYF | TGTGCCAGCAGCCCTAAGGGACTAGCGGGAGACGAGCAGTACTTC
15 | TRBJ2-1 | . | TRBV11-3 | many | CASSLGGPAYNEQFF | TGTGCCAGCAGCTTAGGGGGACCTGCCTACAATGAGCAGTTCTTC
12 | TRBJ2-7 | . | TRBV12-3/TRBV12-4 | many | CASSFRPYEQYF | TGTGCCAGCAGTTTCAGGCCCTACGAGCAGTACTTC
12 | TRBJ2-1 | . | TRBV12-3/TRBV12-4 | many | CASSLGENEQFF | TGTGCCAGCAGCCTAGGGGAGAATGAGCAGTTCTTC
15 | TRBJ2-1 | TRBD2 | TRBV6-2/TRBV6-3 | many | CASTGTSGSYNEQFF | TGTGCCAGCACGGGGACTAGCGGGTCCTACAATGAGCAGTTCTTC
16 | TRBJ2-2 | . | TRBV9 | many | CASSVAGTSNTGELFF | TGTGCCAGCAGCGTAGCTGGGACATCAAACACCGGGGAGCTGTTTTTT
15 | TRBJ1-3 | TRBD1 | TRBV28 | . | CASSSTGGRGNTIYF | TGTGCCAGCAGTTCCACAGGGGGCCGCGGAAACACCATATATTTT
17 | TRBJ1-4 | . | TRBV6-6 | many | CASSYGVRQSTNEKLFF | TGTGCCAGCAGTTACGGGGTTCGACAGTCAACTAATGAAAAACTGTTTTTT
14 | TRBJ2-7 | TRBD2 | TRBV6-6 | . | CASSTTSGKGTQYF | TGTGCCAGCAGCACGACTAGCGGGAAAGGTACGCAGTACTTC
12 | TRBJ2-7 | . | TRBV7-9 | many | CASSAGSYEQYF | TGTGCCAGCAGCGCGGGCTCCTACGAGCAGTACTTC
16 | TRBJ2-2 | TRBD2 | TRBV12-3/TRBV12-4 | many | CASSPRTSGSFGELFF | TGTGCCAGCAGTCCCCGGACTAGCGGGAGTTTCGGGGAGCTGTTTTTT
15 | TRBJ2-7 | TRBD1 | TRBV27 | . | CASTEKTGGGREQYF | TGTGCCAGCACCGAAAAGACAGGGGGGGGGCGGGAGCAGTACTTC
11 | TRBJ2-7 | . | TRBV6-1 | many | CASSHYYEQYF | TGTGCCAGCAGTCACTACTACGAGCAGTACTTC
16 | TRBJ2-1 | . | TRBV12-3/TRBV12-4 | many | CASSPRGLRARNEQFF | TGTGCCAGCAGTCCAAGGGGTCTCAGAGCGAGGAATGAGCAGTTCTTC
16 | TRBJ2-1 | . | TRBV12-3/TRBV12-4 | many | CASSTKPPPSYNEQFF | TGTGCCAGCAGTACAAAACCCCCTCCCTCCTACAATGAGCAGTTCTTC
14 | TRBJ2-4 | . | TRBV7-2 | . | CASSLNQEVNIQYF | TGTGCCAGCAGCTTAAATCAAGAAGTAAACATTCAGTACTTC
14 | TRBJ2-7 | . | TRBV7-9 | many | CASTLAGQSYEQYF | TGTGCCAGCACTCTGGCCGGGCAGTCCTACGAGCAGTACTTC
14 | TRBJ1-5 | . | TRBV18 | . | CASSLNDRNQPQHF | TGTGCCAGCTCCCTAAACGACAGGAATCAGCCCCAGCATTTT
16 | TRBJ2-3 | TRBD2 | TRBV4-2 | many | CASSPGLAEEADTQYF | TGTGCCAGCAGCCCTGGACTAGCGGAAGAGGCAGATACGCAGTATTTT
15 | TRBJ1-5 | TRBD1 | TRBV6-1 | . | CASSESRGRNQPQHF | TGTGCCAGCAGTGAATCCAGGGGGCGGAATCAGCCCCAGCATTTT
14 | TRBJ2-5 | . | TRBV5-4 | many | CAFFVRQPQETQYF | TGTGCCTTCTTTGTACGTCAGCCCCAAGAGACCCAGTACTTC
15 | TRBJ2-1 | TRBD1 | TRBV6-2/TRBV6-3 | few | CASRYRDRAYNEQFF | TGTGCCAGCAGATACCGGGACAGAGCCTACAATGAGCAGTTCTTC
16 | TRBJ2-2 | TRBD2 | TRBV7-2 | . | CASSSTSGSGTGELFF | TGTGCCAGCAGCTCTACTAGCGGGAGCGGGACCGGGGAGCTGTTTTTT
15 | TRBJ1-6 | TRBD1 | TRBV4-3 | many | CASSSAGQPNSPLHF | TGCGCCAGCAGCTCGGCGGGACAGCCAAATTCACCCCTCCACTTT
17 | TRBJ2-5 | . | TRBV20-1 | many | CSARDVTRKTYQETQYF | TGCAGTGCTAGAGATGTAACTCGCAAAACTTACCAAGAGACCCAGTACTTC
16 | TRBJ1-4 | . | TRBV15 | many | CATSRVGGFDGEKLFF | TGTGCCACCAGCAGAGTTGGCGGATTCGACGGGGAAAAACTGTTTTTT
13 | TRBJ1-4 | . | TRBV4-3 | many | CASSSHGDEKLFF | TGCGCCAGCAGTTCACACGGAGATGAAAAACTGTTTTTT
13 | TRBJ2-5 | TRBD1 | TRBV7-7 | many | CASSPGRGETQYF | TGTGCTAGCAGCCCGGGCAGGGGGGAGACCCAGTACTTC
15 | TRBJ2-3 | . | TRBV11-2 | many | CASSTREGATDTQYF | TGTGCCAGCAGCACTAGAGAGGGAGCGACAGATACGCAGTATTTT
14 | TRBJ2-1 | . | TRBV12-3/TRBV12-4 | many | CASSRKDLYNEQFF | TGTGCCAGCAGTCGGAAGGACCTCTACAATGAGCAGTTCTTC
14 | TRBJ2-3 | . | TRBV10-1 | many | CASSDGRSTDTQYF | TGCGCCAGCAGTGACGGGCGTAGCACAGATACGCAGTATTTT
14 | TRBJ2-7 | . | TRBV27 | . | CASSLRGQFYEQYF | TGTGCCAGCAGTCTACGTGGACAGTTCTACGAGCAGTACTTC
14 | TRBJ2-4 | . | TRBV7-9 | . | CASSKSGQTNIQYF | TGTGCCAGCAGCAAGAGTGGACAGACAAACATTCAGTACTTC
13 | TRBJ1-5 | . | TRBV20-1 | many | CSALRGGNQPQHF | TGCAGTGCTCTCAGGGGAGGCAATCAGCCCCAGCATTTT
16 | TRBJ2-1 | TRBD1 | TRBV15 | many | CATSRDGQGAKNEQFF | TGTGCCACCAGCAGAGACGGACAGGGGGCTAAAAATGAGCAGTTCTTC